Presented here are 17 T cell receptor beta chains from one specimen sequenced in a study of T cells in Graves' hyperthyroidism and ophthalmopathy. TCR beta CDR3 regions were amplified from RNA. When the TCR CDR3 underwent first-round RT-PCR, the HTBI primer set was used. TCRdb recomputed calls from the multiplex PCR reads with MiXCR, one row per CDR3 protein. The sample holds about 590,000 distinct CDR3 sequences, approximately 15% seen once. Specimen: blood. Source of these receptors: a woman aged 30 to 39 with Graves' hyperthyroidism.

This clonotype was recorded a few times. The chain uses TRBV19 and TRBJ1-2, with D unclear. Germline V gene sequence: CDR1 LNHDA, CDR2 SQIVND (reference sequence). This CDR3 comprises 13 residues. V was shortened by 4 bases and J by 4 bases, with 10 bases between the two germline ends. CDR3 sequence reads: CASSKRDLYGYTF. DNA of the CDR3: TGTGCCAGTAGTAAAAGGGATCTCTATGGCTACACCTTC.

This clonotype has a count of ten or more. The J gene is TRBJ2-2, the V gene TRBV3-1; D remains unclear. This CDR3 is built from 12 residues. Germline values: CDR1 LGHDT, CDR2 YNNKEL (reference sequence). Between the trimmed V and J ends, which lost 0 bases and 6 bases, there was a span of 2 bases. The CDR3 region is CASSQDPGELFF. CDR3 DNA sequence: TGTGCCAGCAGCCAAGATCCCGGGGAGCTGTTTTTT.

This clonotype was found a few times. The rearrangement joins TRBV20-1 to TRBJ2-7, with 7 bases that match TRBD1. This CDR3 spans 14 amino acids. V trimming: 3 bases; J trimming: 4 bases; junction bases outside the gene matches: 9. CDR1 is DFQATT, CDR2 SNEGSKA, per germline (reference sequence). The CDR3 loop reads CSASRQGLSYEQYF. As DNA, the CDR3 is TGCAGTGCTAGTAGACAGGGATTATCGTACGAGCAGTACTTC.

This chain connects TRBV20-1 to TRBJ2-7, with no clear D. Germline CDR1 is DFQATT and CDR2 is SNEGSKA (reference sequence). Trimming took off 3 bases at V and 5 bases at J, with 14 bases between the two ends. The CDR3 length is 13 residues. The CDR3 spells CSARVLRMDEQYF. The CDR3 DNA follows: TGCAGTGCTAGGGTGCTCAGGATGGACGAGCAGTACTTC.

The V call is TRBV3-1, the J call TRBJ2-1; D possibly matches TRBD1 or TRBD2 (5 bases each). Germline CDR1 is LGHDT and CDR2 is YNNKEL (reference sequence). Trimming pared 1 base from V and 5 bases from J, leaving 18 bases between. The CDR3 spans 17 residues. CDR3 nucleotide sequence: TGTGCCAGCAGCCAAGGCCCCCCAAGCAGGGAGAACAATGAGCAGTTCTTC. Translating gives CASSQGPPSRENNEQFF.

The chain has TRBV2 and TRBJ1-3; 7 bases are a match to TRBD1. In germline, CDR1 is SNHLY, CDR2 FYNNEI. The V and J ends lost 6 bases and 4 bases, in that order; junction bases with no gene match: 12. The CDR3 runs to 16 residues. CDR3: CASSLVEGARGNTIYF. The CDR3 DNA is TGTGCCAGCAGCTTAGTGGAGGGGGCGCGCGGAAACACCATATATTTT.

This clonotype was counted many times. The chain recombines TRBV2 with TRBJ2-3; D call uncertain. V dropped 7 bases and J dropped 7 bases, with 12 bases sitting between them. This CDR3 is 12 amino acids long. Looked up from germline, CDR1 is SNHLY and CDR2 is FYNNEI. The CDR3 protein is CASTWVAYTQYF. As DNA, the CDR3 is TGTGCCAGCACATGGGTAGCTTATACGCAGTATTTT.

A few counts support this clonotype. CDR3 DNA: TGTGCCAGTACCGGAGCGGGACAGAGTCAGCCCCAGCATTTT. It encodes CASTGAGQSQPQHF. The chain carries TRBV19 and TRBJ1-5, with 7 bases aligning to TRBD1. The trim removed 7 bases at V and 6 bases at J, leaving 9 bases unmatched. CDR1 and CDR2 from the germline V gene are LNHDA and SQIVND (reference sequence). The CDR3 is 14 amino acids.

In its sample, this clonotype was seen many times. The genes are TRBV5-1 and TRBJ2-3; a weak D match, TRBD2 (5 bases). Germline CDR1 and CDR2: SGHRS and YFSETQ. This CDR3 contains 14 residues. Trimming left V 4 bases short and J 4 bases short, with 13 bases between. The CDR3 DNA reads as TGCGCCAGCAGCCCGAGGGCGGGCGCAGATACGCAGTATTTT. It specifies CASSPRAGADTQYF.

The chain joins TRBV5-1 to TRBJ2-6; D unresolved. From germline, CDR1 is SGHRS and CDR2 YFSETQ. This CDR3 has 16 residues. Trimming shortened V by 1 base and J by 4 bases, and 12 bases separated the two germline ends. This CDR3 reads CASSLISGPGANVLTF. DNA of the CDR3: TGCGCCAGCAGCTTGATTTCCGGACCAGGGGCCAACGTCCTGACTTTC.

V gene TRBV6-1 combines with J gene TRBJ1-2, with no clear D. The V gene lost 6 bases and the J gene lost 7 bases, with 9 bases spanning the gap. This CDR3 is 11 amino acids long. Germline CDR1 and CDR2: MNHNS and SASEGT. CDR3: CASSGGRGYTF. The CDR3 DNA reads as TGTGCCAGCAGCGGAGGGCGTGGCTACACCTTC.

The genes are TRBV20-1 and TRBJ2-4, with TRBD1 identical over 10 bases. CDR1 and CDR2 (germline): DFQATT, SNEGSKA (reference sequence). After removal of 6 bases from V and 0 bases from J, the junction contained 8 bases not matched to a gene. This CDR3 comprises 16 residues. CDR3 in amino acids: CSAPRTGGGAKNIQYF. The CDR3 nucleotides read TGCAGTGCCCCAAGGACAGGGGGGGGAGCCAAAAACATTCAGTACTTC.

This clonotype occurred many times. V usage is TRBV4-1 and J usage is TRBJ2-3; TRBD2 agrees at 8 bases. V lost 4 bases to trimming and J lost 0 bases; unmatched junction nucleotides: 9. This CDR3 is built from 17 residues. Germline V gives CDR1 MGHRA, CDR2 YSYEKL. CDR3 sequence reads: CASSPLGPSGSTDTQYF. The CDR3, as DNA: TGCGCCAGCAGCCCGCTGGGGCCTAGCGGGAGCACAGATACGCAGTATTTT.

The rearrangement joins TRBV12-3 or TRBV12-4 to TRBJ1-1, with D maybe TRBD1 (5 bases). Deletions cut 4 bases from V and 10 bases from J, with 16 bases between. This CDR3 has 13 amino acids. The CDR3 here is CASSYRAGTSAFF. The CDR3 nucleotides read TGTGCCAGCAGTTACCGCGCCGGGACTTCAGCTTTCTTT.

This clonotype was counted ten times or more. The CDR3 loop reads CASSYLGEIYNEQFF. CDR3 nucleotides: TGTGCCAGCAGTTACCTTGGAGAGATCTACAATGAGCAGTTCTTC. The chain couples TRBV6-5 to TRBJ2-1; D uncertain. V shed 2 bases and J shed 3 bases, with 11 bases lying between them. The CDR3 covers 15 residues. Germline CDR1 and CDR2: MNHEY and SVGAGI.

The chain uses TRBV6-1 and TRBJ1-6; unclear D gene. V gave up 5 bases and J gave up 0 bases, with 8 bases separating them. The CDR3 consists of 15 residues. In germline, CDR1 is MNHNS, CDR2 SASEGT. CDR3 sequence reads: CASSPWSSYNSPLHF. The CDR3 DNA follows: TGTGCCAGCAGTCCTTGGAGCTCCTATAATTCACCCCTCCACTTT.

This clonotype was detected many times. V gene TRBV9 combines with J gene TRBJ1-1; TRBD1 is a possible D gene (5 bases). Looked up from germline, CDR1 is SGDLS and CDR2 is YYNGEE. V was clipped by 1 base and J by 0 bases, with 7 bases between them. The CDR3 covers 14 residues. The CDR3 reads CASSVTGLNTEAFF. In nucleotides, the CDR3 is TGTGCCAGCAGCGTAACAGGCCTGAACACTGAAGCTTTCTTT. The whole variable domain, remainder taken from reference TRBV9 and TRBJ1-1, is DSGVTQTPKHLITATGQRVTLRCSPRSGDLSVYWYQQSLDQGLQFLIQYYNGEERAKGNILERFSAQQFPDLHSELNLSSLELGDSALYFCASSVTGLNTEAFFGQGTRLTVV.